Listed below are T cell receptor beta chains from one sample, sequenced in a study of blood T cells in healthy people across ages. MiXCR was run by TCRdb on the 5' RACE reads, yielding one entry per CDR3 protein. The sample consists of about 670,000 distinct CDR3 sequences, approximately 52% of them appearing once. Sequences were obtained from blood. All receptors derive from an elderly woman in good health. CDR3s include the opening cysteine and the closing phenylalanine or tryptophan. D genes are given only for firm matches. Clone size appears in some rows only: once, few, many, or a class for an expanded clone.

j_gene	v_gene	abundance	len	d_gene	CDR3nt	CDR3aa
TRBJ2-1	TRBV5-1	.	17	.	TGCGCCAGCGCGCCATGGGGATCCTCGACATCCTACGATGAGCAGTTCTTC	CASAPWGSSTSYDEQFF
TRBJ2-1	TRBV6-2/TRBV6-3	.	13	TRBD2	TGTGCCAGCCATAGGACTAGCAGCAATGAGCAGTTCTTC	CASHRTSSNEQFF
TRBJ2-1	TRBV25-1	many	16	TRBD2	TGTGCCAGCAGCGGGGGGTCGGGAGTGAGCTACAATGAGCAGTTCTTC	CASSGGSGVSYNEQFF
TRBJ2-1	TRBV3-1	.	17	TRBD2	TGTGCCAGCAGCTACCGTGGACTAGCGGGGGGCTACAATGAGCAGTTCTTC	CASSYRGLAGGYNEQFF
TRBJ1-1	TRBV7-9	.	12	.	TGTGCCAGCAGCCGAGGGAACTCTGAAGCTTTCTTT	CASSRGNSEAFF
TRBJ2-7	TRBV24-1	.	12	.	TGTGCCACCAGGATCAAACCATACGAGCAGTACTTC	CATRIKPYEQYF
TRBJ2-7	TRBV25-1	.	14	.	TGTGCCAGCAGTGAAGGAGGGGGAAGCTACGAGCAGTACTTC	CASSEGGGSYEQYF
TRBJ2-5	TRBV6-6	many	13	.	TGTGCCAGCAGAGGGGGGACAGAGGGGACCCAGTACTTC	CASRGGTEGTQYF
TRBJ2-3	TRBV12-3/TRBV12-4	.	16	.	TGTGCCAGCAGGCTCCGATTGGGACTGGGAGCAGATACGCAGTATTTT	CASRLRLGLGADTQYF
TRBJ2-3	TRBV5-1	many	16	TRBD2	TGCGCCAGCAGCTTGGTCGGGACTAGCAGCACAGATACGCAGTATTTT	CASSLVGTSSTDTQYF
TRBJ2-3	TRBV9	few	15	TRBD1	TGTGCCAGCAGCCCCCGGACAGGGCAAACAGATACGCAGTATTTT	CASSPRTGQTDTQYF
TRBJ2-7	TRBV29-1	.	14	.	TGCAGCGCGAGACATCGGGACTTCCCTTACGAGCAGTACTTC	CSARHRDFPYEQYF
TRBJ2-1	TRBV20-1	.	11	.	TGCAGTGCCACGGACTTCAATGAGCAGTTCTTC	CSATDFNEQFF
TRBJ2-7	TRBV7-2	.	13	TRBD1	TGTGCCAGCAGCCGGGACAGGAACAATGAGCAGTACTTC	CASSRDRNNEQYF
TRBJ2-2	TRBV21-1	.	16	.	TGTGCCAGCCAATCGAAGCGGCAAACGAACACCGGGGAGCTGTTTTTT	CASQSKRQTNTGELFF
TRBJ1-1	TRBV5-1	few	13	.	TGCGCCAGCAGGGACGGTTCGAACACTGAAGCTTTCTTT	CASRDGSNTEAFF
TRBJ2-3	TRBV6-2/TRBV6-3	.	13	.	TGTGCCAGCAGTCGCGCCGGTTGGGATACGCAGTATTTT	CASSRAGWDTQYF
TRBJ2-1	TRBV5-1	many	14	TRBD2	TGCGCCAGTCGCGGGCTAGCGGGAAACAATGAGCAGTTCTTC	CASRGLAGNNEQFF
TRBJ2-1	TRBV20-1	.	14	TRBD2	TGCAGTGCTAGAGGACTAGCGGGAAGGAGTGAGCAGTTCTTC	CSARGLAGRSEQFF
TRBJ2-2	TRBV14	.	14	.	TGTGCCAGCAGCCGGCAAACAGGGACCGGGGAGCTGTTTTTT	CASSRQTGTGELFF
TRBJ2-7	TRBV20-1	few	15	TRBD1	TGCAGTGCTGGGGACAGAACCAAACTTTCCTACGAGCAGTACTTC	CSAGDRTKLSYEQYF
TRBJ1-2	TRBV7-2	.	15	.	TGTGCCAGCAGCCATTATTGGGAGCCATCCTATGGCTACACCTTC	CASSHYWEPSYGYTF
TRBJ2-3	TRBV6-6	many	14	TRBD2	TGTGCCAGTATCAGCGGGGGTAAGACAGATACGCAGTATTTT	CASISGGKTDTQYF
TRBJ1-1	TRBV29-1	.	13	.	TGCAGCGTTGAACAGGGCCTAAACACTGAAGCTTTCTTT	CSVEQGLNTEAFF
TRBJ2-3	TRBV7-2	many	13	.	TGTGCCAGCAGCCAGTTATACACAGATACGCAGTATTTT	CASSQLYTDTQYF
TRBJ2-3	TRBV6-2/TRBV6-3	.	13	.	TGTGCCAGCAGTTCCCAGCGGTCAGATACGCAGTATTTT	CASSSQRSDTQYF
TRBJ1-2	TRBV5-6	.	14	.	TGTGCCAGCAGCGTGGCCGGGGGTGTCTCCGGCTACACCTTC	CASSVAGGVSGYTF
TRBJ2-3	TRBV5-1	.	13	.	TGCGCCAGCAGCTTGGCCGGGGGAGATACGCAGTATTTT	CASSLAGGDTQYF
TRBJ1-2	TRBV20-1	many	13	TRBD1	TGCAGTGCCTCGGACAGGGGGAACTATGGCTACACCTTC	CSASDRGNYGYTF
TRBJ2-3	TRBV14	.	16	TRBD2	TGTGCCAGCAGCAATAAATACCGGGACTACCGAAATACGCAGTATTTT	CASSNKYRDYRNTQYF
TRBJ2-3	TRBV27	.	14	.	TGTGCCAGCAGTGGACGGCCTAGCACAGATACGCAGTATTTT	CASSGRPSTDTQYF
TRBJ1-2	TRBV19	.	15	.	TGTGCCAGTAACCAAGGGATAACGGGGCGTTATGGCTACACCTTC	CASNQGITGRYGYTF
TRBJ2-2	TRBV2	.	14	.	TGTGCCAGCGCTCGGGTAGATTTAACCGGGGAGCTGTTTTTT	CASARVDLTGELFF
TRBJ2-1	TRBV7-3	many	16	TRBD2	TGTGCCAGCAGCTTAGGGGGGGTTCGAGCCTACAATGAGCAGTTCTTC	CASSLGGVRAYNEQFF
TRBJ2-6	TRBV28	many	16	.	TGTGCCAGCAGGGCTGACAGTACTACTGGGGCCAACGTCCTGACTTTC	CASRADSTTGANVLTF
TRBJ2-7	TRBV6-6	many	14	.	TGTGCCAGCAGTTCCACAACAACCAGCTACGAGCAGTACTTC	CASSSTTTSYEQYF
TRBJ2-7	TRBV20-1	many	14	TRBD2	TGCAGTGCTAGAGTGGCTAGCGGGAGTCTCGGGCAGTACTTC	CSARVASGSLGQYF
TRBJ2-3	TRBV4-1	many	15	.	TGCGCCAGCAGCCGGAGCGGGTCTAGCACAGATACGCAGTATTTT	CASSRSGSSTDTQYF
TRBJ1-5	TRBV4-1	.	16	.	TGCGCCAGCAGCCAAGATCAAGGGTATAGCAATAAGCCCCAGCATTTT	CASSQDQGYSNKPQHF
TRBJ1-4	TRBV5-1	.	18	.	TGCGCCAGCAGCGAAAAGGGGGGATACCGAAGCTATAATGAAAAACTGTTTTTT	CASSEKGGYRSYNEKLFF
TRBJ2-1	TRBV20-1	.	16	TRBD2	TGCAGTGCTCAGACTAGCGGGGGTAGCTCCTACAATGAGCAGTTCTTC	CSAQTSGGSSYNEQFF
TRBJ1-2	TRBV28	few	13	TRBD1	TGTGCCAGCAGAGGGGACAGGCTTCGTGGCTACACCTTC	CASRGDRLRGYTF
TRBJ2-7	TRBV29-1	.	14	.	TGCAGCGTTGTCGCCACAGTCAGCTCCTACGAGCAGTACTTC	CSVVATVSSYEQYF
TRBJ2-3	TRBV29-1	many	13	.	TGCAGCTACGACTACTCCGGGGCAGATACGCAGTATTTT	CSYDYSGADTQYF
TRBJ2-1	TRBV5-1	.	16	.	TGCGCCAGCACCCAGGGCTCGGGCGACTCCTACAATGAGCAGTTCTTC	CASTQGSGDSYNEQFF
TRBJ2-7	TRBV7-2	.	14	TRBD2	TGTGCCAGCAGCTTGACTAGCGGGTGGGAGGGGCAGTACTTC	CASSLTSGWEGQYF
TRBJ1-2	TRBV6-5	many	14	.	TGTGCCAGCAGTTCTCTGGGGGGCTCCTATGGCTACACCTTC	CASSSLGGSYGYTF
TRBJ1-6	TRBV20-1	many	13	TRBD1	TGCAGTGCCGAGGACAGGATCAATTCACCCCTCCACTTT	CSAEDRINSPLHF